The next 2 T cell receptor beta chains were all read from a single sample in a study of blood T cell repertoires in COVID-19. Sequencing used immunoSEQ multiplex PCR; TCRdb keeps in-frame clones, though not all of them. There are 120,000 to 150,000 clones in the sample; around 83% occur only once, and 4.5% to 6% lies in the top ten. Material for sequencing was PBMCs or T cells enriched from blood (not recorded which). The receptors shown here come from a woman aged 45-59 years who had been exposed to COVID-19.

This rearrangement joins TRBV18 to TRBJ1-3; D perhaps matches TRBD1 (5 bases). The CDR3 is 17 amino acids. The germline gives CDR1 KGHSH, CDR2 LQKENI. V gave up 3 bases and J gave up 4 bases, with 19 bases separating them. This CDR3 reads CASSPYAGTRQGNTIYF. The CDR3, as DNA: TGTGCCAGCTCACCTTACGCCGGGACTCGGCAAGGAAACACCATATATTTT.

The V and J genes are TRBV10-2 and TRBJ1-2; 7 bases align to TRBD1. V shed 10 bases, J shed 8 bases, and the junction held 10 bases outside the gene matches. Germline V gene data show CDR1 as WSHSY and CDR2 as SAAADI. The CDR3 has 12 amino acids. The DNA of the CDR3 is TGCGCCACTTCACTGACAGGGCGGGGCTACACCTTC. It encodes CATSLTGRGYTF.